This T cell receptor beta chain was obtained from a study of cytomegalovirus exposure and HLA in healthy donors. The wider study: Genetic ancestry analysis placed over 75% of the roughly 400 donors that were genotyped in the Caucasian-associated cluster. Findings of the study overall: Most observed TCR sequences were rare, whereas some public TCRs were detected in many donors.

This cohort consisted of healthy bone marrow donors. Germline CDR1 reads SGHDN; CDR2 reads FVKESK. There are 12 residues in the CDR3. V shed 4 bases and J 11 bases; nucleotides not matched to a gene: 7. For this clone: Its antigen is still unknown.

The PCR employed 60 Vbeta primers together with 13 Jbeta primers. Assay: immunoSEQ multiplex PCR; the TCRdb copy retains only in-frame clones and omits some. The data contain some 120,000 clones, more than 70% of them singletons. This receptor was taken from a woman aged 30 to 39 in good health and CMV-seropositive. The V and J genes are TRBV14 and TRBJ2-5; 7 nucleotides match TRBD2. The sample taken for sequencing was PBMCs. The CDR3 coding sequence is TGTGCCAGCAGCCCAGTGGGGGGGGAGCAGTACTTC. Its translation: CASSPVGGEQYF.